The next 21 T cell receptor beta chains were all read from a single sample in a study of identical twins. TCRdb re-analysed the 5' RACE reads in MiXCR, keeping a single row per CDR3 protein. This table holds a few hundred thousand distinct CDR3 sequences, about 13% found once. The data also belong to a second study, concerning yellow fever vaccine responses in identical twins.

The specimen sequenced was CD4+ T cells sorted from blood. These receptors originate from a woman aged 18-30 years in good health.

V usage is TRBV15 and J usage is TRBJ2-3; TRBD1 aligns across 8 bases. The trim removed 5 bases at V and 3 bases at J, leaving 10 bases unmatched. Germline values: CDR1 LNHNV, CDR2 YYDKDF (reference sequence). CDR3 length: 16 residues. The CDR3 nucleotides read TGTGCCACCAGCCCTGACCAGGGGGCGCGGACAGATACGCAGTATTTT. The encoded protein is CATSPDQGARTDTQYF.

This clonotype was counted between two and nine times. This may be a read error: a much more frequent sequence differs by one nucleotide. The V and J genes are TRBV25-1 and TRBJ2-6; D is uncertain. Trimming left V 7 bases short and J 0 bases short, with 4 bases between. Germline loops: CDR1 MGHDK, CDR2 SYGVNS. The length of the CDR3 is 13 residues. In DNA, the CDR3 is TGTGCCAGCACCTACTCTGGGGCCAACGTCCTGACTTTC. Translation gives CASTYSGANVLTF.

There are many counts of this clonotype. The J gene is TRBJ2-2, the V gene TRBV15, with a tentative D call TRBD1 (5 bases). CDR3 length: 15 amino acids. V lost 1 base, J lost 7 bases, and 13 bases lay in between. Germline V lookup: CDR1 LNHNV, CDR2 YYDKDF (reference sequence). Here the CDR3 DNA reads TGTGCCACCAGCAGAGGGGGCACGATCGACGGGGAGCTGTTTTTT. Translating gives CATSRGGTIDGELFF.

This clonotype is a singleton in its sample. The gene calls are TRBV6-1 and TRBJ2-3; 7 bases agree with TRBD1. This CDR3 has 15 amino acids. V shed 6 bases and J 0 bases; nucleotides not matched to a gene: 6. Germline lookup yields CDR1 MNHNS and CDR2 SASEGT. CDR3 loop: CASRPGGDSTDTQYF. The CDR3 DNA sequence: TGTGCCAGCAGACCAGGGGGAGATAGCACAGATACGCAGTATTTT.

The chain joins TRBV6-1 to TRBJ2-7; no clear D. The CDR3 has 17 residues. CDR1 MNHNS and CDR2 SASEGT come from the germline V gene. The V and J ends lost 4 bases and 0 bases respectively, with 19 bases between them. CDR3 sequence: CASSGDFRLGVSYEQYF. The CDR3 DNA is TGTGCCAGCAGTGGAGATTTTAGGTTAGGTGTCTCCTACGAGCAGTACTTC.

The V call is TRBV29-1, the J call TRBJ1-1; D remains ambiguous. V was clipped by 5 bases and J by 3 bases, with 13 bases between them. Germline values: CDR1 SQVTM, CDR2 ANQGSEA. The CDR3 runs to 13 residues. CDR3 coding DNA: TGCAGCGTTAAGAGGATAGACGACACTGAAGCTTTCTTT. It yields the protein CSVKRIDDTEAFF.

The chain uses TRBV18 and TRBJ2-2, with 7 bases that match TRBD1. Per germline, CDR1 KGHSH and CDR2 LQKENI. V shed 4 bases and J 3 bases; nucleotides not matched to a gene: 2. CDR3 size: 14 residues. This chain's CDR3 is CASSQGQYTGELFF. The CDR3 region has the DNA TGTGCCAGCTCACAGGGACAGTACACCGGGGAGCTGTTTTTT.

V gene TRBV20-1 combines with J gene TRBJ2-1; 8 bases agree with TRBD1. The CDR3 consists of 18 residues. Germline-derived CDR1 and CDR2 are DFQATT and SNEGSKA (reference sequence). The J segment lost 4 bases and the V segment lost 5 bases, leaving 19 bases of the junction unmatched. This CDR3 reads CSALVVVGKGQVYNEQFF. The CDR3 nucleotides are TGCAGTGCTCTAGTAGTAGTGGGAAAGGGACAGGTATACAATGAGCAGTTCTTC.

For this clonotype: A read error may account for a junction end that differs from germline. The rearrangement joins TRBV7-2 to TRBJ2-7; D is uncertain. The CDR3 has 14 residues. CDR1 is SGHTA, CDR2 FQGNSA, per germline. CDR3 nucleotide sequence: TGTGCCAGCAGCTTTGGATACAACTCCTACGAGGAGTACTTC. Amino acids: CASSFGYNSYEEYF.

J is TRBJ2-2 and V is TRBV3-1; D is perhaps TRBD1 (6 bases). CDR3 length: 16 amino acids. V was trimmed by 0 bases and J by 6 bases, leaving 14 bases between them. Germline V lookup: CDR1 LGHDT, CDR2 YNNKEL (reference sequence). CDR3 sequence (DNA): TGTGCCAGCAGCCAAGAAGGGACACTGGTAGCCGGGGAGCTGTTTTTT. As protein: CASSQEGTLVAGELFF.

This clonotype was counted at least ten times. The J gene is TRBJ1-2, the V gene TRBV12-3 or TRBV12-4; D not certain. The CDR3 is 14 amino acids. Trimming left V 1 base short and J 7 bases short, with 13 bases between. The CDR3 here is CASSLVSGRGGYTF. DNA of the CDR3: TGTGCCAGCAGTTTAGTATCGGGAAGAGGTGGCTACACCTTC.

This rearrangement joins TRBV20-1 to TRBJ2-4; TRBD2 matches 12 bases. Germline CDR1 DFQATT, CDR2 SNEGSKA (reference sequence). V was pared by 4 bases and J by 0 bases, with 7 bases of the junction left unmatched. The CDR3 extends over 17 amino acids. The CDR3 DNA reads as TGCAGTGCTACCCCACTAGCGGGGGGACTAGCCAAAAACATTCAGTACTTC. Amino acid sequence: CSATPLAGGLAKNIQYF.

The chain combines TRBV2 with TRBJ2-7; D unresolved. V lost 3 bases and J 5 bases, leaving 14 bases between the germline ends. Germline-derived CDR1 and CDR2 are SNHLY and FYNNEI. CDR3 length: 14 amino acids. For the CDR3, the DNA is TGTGCCAGCAGTGATGGTGGGATTCAGGACGAGCAGTACTTC. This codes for CASSDGGIQDEQYF. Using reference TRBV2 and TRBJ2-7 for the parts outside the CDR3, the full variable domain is EPEVTQTPSHQVTQMGQEVILRCVPISNHLYFYWYRQILGQKVEFLVSFYNNEISEKSEIFDDQFSVERPDGSNFTLKIRSTKLEDSAMYFCASSDGGIQDEQYFGPGTRLTVT.

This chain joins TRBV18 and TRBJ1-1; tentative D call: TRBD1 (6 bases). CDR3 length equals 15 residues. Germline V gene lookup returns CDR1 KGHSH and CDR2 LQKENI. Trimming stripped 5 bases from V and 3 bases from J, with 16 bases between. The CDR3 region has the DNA TGTGCCAGCTCAAGGGACATGGCTAGCGACACTGAAGCTTTCTTT. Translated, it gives CASSRDMASDTEAFF.

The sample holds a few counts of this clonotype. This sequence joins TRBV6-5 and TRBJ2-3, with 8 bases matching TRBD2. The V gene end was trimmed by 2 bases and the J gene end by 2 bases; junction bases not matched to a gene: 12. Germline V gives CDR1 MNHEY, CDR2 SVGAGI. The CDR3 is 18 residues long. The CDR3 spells CASSYTTGGGRSTDTQYF. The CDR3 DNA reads TGTGCCAGCAGTTACACTACCGGGGGGGGGCGATCCACAGATACGCAGTATTTT.

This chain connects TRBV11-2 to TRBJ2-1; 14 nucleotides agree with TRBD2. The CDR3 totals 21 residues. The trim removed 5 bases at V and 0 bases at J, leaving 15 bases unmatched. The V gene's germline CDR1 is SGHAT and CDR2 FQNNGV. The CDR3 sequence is CASSMGTSGGVPPSSYNEQFF. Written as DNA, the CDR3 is TGTGCCAGCAGCATGGGGACTAGCGGGGGAGTCCCACCCAGCTCCTACAATGAGCAGTTCTTC.

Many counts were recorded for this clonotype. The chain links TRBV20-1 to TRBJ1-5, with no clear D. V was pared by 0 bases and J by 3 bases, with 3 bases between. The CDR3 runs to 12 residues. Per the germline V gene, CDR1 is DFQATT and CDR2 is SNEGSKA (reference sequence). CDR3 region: CSARDPNQPQHF. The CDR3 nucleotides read TGCAGTGCTAGAGATCCCAATCAGCCCCAGCATTTT.

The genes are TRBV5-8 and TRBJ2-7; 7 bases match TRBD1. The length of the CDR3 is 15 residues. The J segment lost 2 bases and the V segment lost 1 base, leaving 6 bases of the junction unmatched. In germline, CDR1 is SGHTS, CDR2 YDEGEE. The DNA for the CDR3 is TGTGCCAGCAGCTTGTACAGGGGCAGGCCCTACGAGCAGTACTTC. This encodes CASSLYRGRPYEQYF.

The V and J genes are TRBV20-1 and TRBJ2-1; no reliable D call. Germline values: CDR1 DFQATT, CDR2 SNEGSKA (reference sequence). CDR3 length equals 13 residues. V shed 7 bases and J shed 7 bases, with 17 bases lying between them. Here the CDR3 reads CSVQKDALNEQFF. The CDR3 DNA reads TGCAGTGTCCAGAAGGACGCACTTAATGAGCAGTTCTTC.

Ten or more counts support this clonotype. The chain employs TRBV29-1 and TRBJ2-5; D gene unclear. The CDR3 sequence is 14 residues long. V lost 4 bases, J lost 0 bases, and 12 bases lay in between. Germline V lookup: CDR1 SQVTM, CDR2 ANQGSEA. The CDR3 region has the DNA TGCAGCGTTGTTACGCATTTGTACCAAGAGACCCAGTACTTC. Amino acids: CSVVTHLYQETQYF.

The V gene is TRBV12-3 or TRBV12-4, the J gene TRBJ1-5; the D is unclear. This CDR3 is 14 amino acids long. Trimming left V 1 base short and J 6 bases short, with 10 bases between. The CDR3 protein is CASSLGQLGQPQHF. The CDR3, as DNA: TGTGCCAGCAGTTTAGGGCAGCTCGGTCAGCCCCAGCATTTT.